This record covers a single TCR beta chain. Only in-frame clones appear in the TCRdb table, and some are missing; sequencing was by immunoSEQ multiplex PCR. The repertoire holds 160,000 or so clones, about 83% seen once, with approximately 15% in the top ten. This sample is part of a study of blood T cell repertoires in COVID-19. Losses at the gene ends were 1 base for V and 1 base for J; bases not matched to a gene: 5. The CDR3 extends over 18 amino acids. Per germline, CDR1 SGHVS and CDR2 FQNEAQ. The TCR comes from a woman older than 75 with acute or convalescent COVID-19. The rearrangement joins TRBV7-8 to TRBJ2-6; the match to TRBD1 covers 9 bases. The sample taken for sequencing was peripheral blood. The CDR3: CASSLVWDRESGANVLTF. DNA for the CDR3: TGTGCCAGCAGCTTAGTTTGGGACAGGGAATCTGGGGCCAACGTCCTGACTTTC.